These T cell receptor beta chains were read from a single sample in a study of blood T cell repertoires in COVID-19. The assay was immunoSEQ multiplex PCR, and TCRdb's table has in-frame clones only and misses some. The sample lists approximately 70,000 clones; around 80% were seen once. Sequencing was carried out using peripheral blood. The receptor source for this set is a man older than 75 with active or convalescent COVID-19. The CDR3 runs from the conserved cysteine through the conserved F or W. The D gene is left open where the match is weak. Clone size appears in some rows only: once, few, many, or a class for an expanded clone.

D: TRBD1; J: TRBJ2-7; V: TRBV4-1; size: -; DNA: TGCGCCAGCAGCCAAGTTCAAGGGACAGGCCTTTCCTACGAGCAGTACTTC; CDR3: CASSQVQGTGLSYEQYF
D: -; J: TRBJ1-4; V: TRBV4-2; size: -; DNA: TGTGCCAGCAGCCAAGATCGCTTTGGGCAGTTAGCAACTAATGAAAAACTGTTTTTT; CDR3: CASSQDRFGQLATNEKLFF
D: -; J: TRBJ2-2; V: TRBV7-8; size: few; DNA: TGTGCCAGCAGCGACTACCTGAACACCGGGGAGCTGTTTTTT; CDR3: CASSDYLNTGELFF
D: TRBD1; J: TRBJ1-5; V: TRBV6-5; size: -; DNA: TGTGCCAGCAGGACTATACAGGGGTCGGGCCAGCCCCAGCATTTT; CDR3: CASRTIQGSGQPQHF
D: -; J: TRBJ2-3; V: TRBV3-1/TRBV3-2; size: -; DNA: TGTGCCAGCAGCCAAGATTTAGCGCTTCCGGATACGCAGTATTTT; CDR3: CASSQDLALPDTQYF
D: TRBD1; J: TRBJ1-2; V: TRBV6-1; size: few; DNA: TGTGCCAGCAGTGAAAACAGGGGTGGGGGCTATGGCTACACCTTC; CDR3: CASSENRGGGYGYTF
D: -; J: TRBJ2-3; V: TRBV4-2; size: few; DNA: TGTGCCAGCAGCCAATCCACCAGTGGGCTAGATACGCAGTATTTT; CDR3: CASSQSTSGLDTQYF
D: -; J: TRBJ2-4; V: TRBV28; size: -; DNA: TGTGCCAGCACCAAGGACGGGAGTTTGGACATTCAGTACTTC; CDR3: CASTKDGSLDIQYF
D: TRBD1; J: TRBJ2-1; V: TRBV19; size: -; DNA: TGTGCCAGTAGTTCGGACAGGGTAGAAGAGCAGTTCTTC; CDR3: CASSSDRVEEQFF
D: TRBD1; J: TRBJ1-5; V: TRBV28; size: -; DNA: TGTGCCAGCAGTTTAGGGGGACAGGGCGGACGTTATAGCAATCAGCCCCAGCATTTT; CDR3: CASSLGGQGGRYSNQPQHF
D: -; J: TRBJ2-2; V: TRBV29-1; size: -; DNA: TGCAGCGCTAGCCTAGACAGACGTCTTTTGAACACCGGGGAGCTGTTTTTT; CDR3: CSASLDRRLLNTGELFF
D: TRBD2; J: TRBJ2-1; V: TRBV6-5; size: -; DNA: TGTGCCAGCAGTTACGCGGGACTAGCGGGAAATAATGAGCAGTTCTTC; CDR3: CASSYAGLAGNNEQFF
D: TRBD2; J: TRBJ2-1; V: TRBV9; size: -; DNA: TGTGCCAGCAGCACCCGGACTAGCCCCTTGGGTGAGCAGTTCTTC; CDR3: CASSTRTSPLGEQFF
D: -; J: TRBJ1-5; V: TRBV30; size: -; DNA: TGTGCCTGGAGTCCCCCCGGGGGGAGAGGCAATCAGCCCCAGCATTTT; CDR3: CAWSPPGGRGNQPQHF
D: -; J: TRBJ1-3; V: TRBV2; size: -; DNA: TGTGCCAGCAGTGGACAGCCGAGTCATTCTGGAAACACCATATATTTT; CDR3: CASSGQPSHSGNTIYF
D: -; J: TRBJ1-1; V: TRBV27; size: -; DNA: TGTGCCAGCAGTTTTGGGGCCCCGAACACTGAAGCTTTCTTT; CDR3: CASSFGAPNTEAFF
D: -; J: TRBJ2-7; V: TRBV18; size: -; DNA: TGTGCCAGCTCACCACTAAGTCACCAGGCCTACGAGCAGTACTTC; CDR3: CASSPLSHQAYEQYF
D: -; J: TRBJ1-4; V: TRBV6-1; size: -; DNA: TGTGCCAGCAGTGAAGTTTCAGGGGTAGGAACTAATGAAAAACTGTTTTTT; CDR3: CASSEVSGVGTNEKLFF
D: TRBD2; J: TRBJ2-7; V: TRBV5-5; size: once; DNA: TGTGCCAGCAGCGTCCTAGCGGGTTTCACCTACGAGCAGTACTTC; CDR3: CASSVLAGFTYEQYF
D: TRBD2; J: TRBJ2-2; V: TRBV29-1; size: once; DNA: TGCAGCGTTCGGAGCGGGAGCACCGGGGAGCTGTTTTTT; CDR3: CSVRSGSTGELFF
D: TRBD1; J: TRBJ1-1; V: TRBV7-9; size: -; DNA: TGTGCCAGCAGCTTAGGGACAGGGGTGGGGACTGAAGCTTTCTTT; CDR3: CASSLGTGVGTEAFF
D: TRBD1; J: TRBJ2-7; V: TRBV30; size: -; DNA: TGTGCCTGGAGTGTTCCCGGGACAGGGTATGACGAGCAGTACTTC; CDR3: CAWSVPGTGYDEQYF
D: TRBD1; J: TRBJ2-7; V: TRBV28; size: -; DNA: TGTGCCAGCAGTTTACCAGGACAGGGGGCAGGCGAGCAGTACTTC; CDR3: CASSLPGQGAGEQYF
D: -; J: TRBJ1-1; V: TRBV7-9; size: -; DNA: TGTGCCAGCAGCTTCGGTATCACTGAAGCTTTCTTT; CDR3: CASSFGITEAFF
D: -; J: TRBJ2-1; V: TRBV5-1; size: -; DNA: TGCGCCAGCAGCTTTGCGCGGACAAGCTCCTACAATGAGCAGTTCTTC; CDR3: CASSFARTSSYNEQFF
D: -; J: TRBJ2-5; V: TRBV5-6; size: -; DNA: TGTGCCAGCAGCTTCGACACCAGCCAGGAGACCCAGTACTTC; CDR3: CASSFDTSQETQYF
D: -; J: TRBJ1-2; V: TRBV5-3; size: -; DNA: TGTTCATCGGGTTCGAGCTATGGCTACACCTTC; CDR3: CSSGSSYGYTF
D: TRBD1; J: TRBJ1-2; V: TRBV5-1; size: -; DNA: TGCGCCAGCAGCTCTTCCGGGACAGGGGGCCGCGACTACACCTTC; CDR3: CASSSSGTGGRDYTF
D: TRBD1; J: TRBJ2-2; V: TRBV5-1; size: -; DNA: TGCGCCAGCAGCTCACAGGGGCCATACACCGGGGAGCTGTTTTTT; CDR3: CASSSQGPYTGELFF
D: -; J: TRBJ1-2; V: TRBV28; size: -; DNA: TGTGCCAGCAGTTACTCAGGGCCTGGCTACACCTTC; CDR3: CASSYSGPGYTF
D: TRBD1; J: TRBJ2-7; V: TRBV7-6; size: -; DNA: TGTGCCAGCAGCCTAGCCGACAGGGGTCTTGCCTACGAGCAGTACTTC; CDR3: CASSLADRGLAYEQYF
D: TRBD2; J: TRBJ2-3; V: TRBV10-3; size: -; DNA: TGTGCCGTCTCGCGGGTCCCGCCGGGACTAGCGGGAGATACAGATACGCAGTATTTT; CDR3: CAVSRVPPGLAGDTDTQYF
D: TRBD2; J: TRBJ2-3; V: TRBV6-4; size: -; DNA: TGTGCCAGCAGTCTAAGACTAGCGGGAGTGGATACGCAGTATTTT; CDR3: CASSLRLAGVDTQYF
D: TRBD2; J: TRBJ2-1; V: TRBV27; size: -; DNA: TGTGCCAGCAGTTTTTTAGCGGGAGGGGATGGTGAGCAGTTCTTC; CDR3: CASSFLAGGDGEQFF
D: -; J: TRBJ1-1; V: TRBV12-3/TRBV12-4; size: -; DNA: TGTGCCAGCAGTTTACAGGTGAACACTGAAGCTTTCTTT; CDR3: CASSLQVNTEAFF
D: TRBD1; J: TRBJ2-4; V: TRBV28; size: -; DNA: TGTGCCAGCTCTAGGCAGGGGGCATTGGACATTCAGTACTTC; CDR3: CASSRQGALDIQYF